The TCR beta chain described here comes from a study of OX40 agonist ivuxolimab in advanced cancers. This clone was recorded once. The assay was immunoSEQ multiplex PCR, and TCRdb's table has in-frame clones only and misses some. The sample yields 85,000 to 130,000 clones, approximately 90% seen once. The V gene's germline CDR1 is MNHNS and CDR2 SASEGT. Trimming shortened V by 3 bases and J by 0 bases, and 12 bases separated the two germline ends. The CDR3 is 16 amino acids. The specimen comprised CD4+ or CD8+ T cells sorted from blood, sampled in a trial of the OX40 agonist ivuxolimab. The chain couples TRBV6-1 to TRBJ1-5; a weak D match, TRBD1 (5 bases). This clonotype was obtained from an adult with an advanced solid tumor such as melanoma, head and neck, liver or kidney cancer. The CDR3 DNA reads as TGTGCCAGCAGTGAGAAGCCACAGGTTAGCAATCAGCCCCAGCATTTT. Amino acids: CASSEKPQVSNQPQHF.